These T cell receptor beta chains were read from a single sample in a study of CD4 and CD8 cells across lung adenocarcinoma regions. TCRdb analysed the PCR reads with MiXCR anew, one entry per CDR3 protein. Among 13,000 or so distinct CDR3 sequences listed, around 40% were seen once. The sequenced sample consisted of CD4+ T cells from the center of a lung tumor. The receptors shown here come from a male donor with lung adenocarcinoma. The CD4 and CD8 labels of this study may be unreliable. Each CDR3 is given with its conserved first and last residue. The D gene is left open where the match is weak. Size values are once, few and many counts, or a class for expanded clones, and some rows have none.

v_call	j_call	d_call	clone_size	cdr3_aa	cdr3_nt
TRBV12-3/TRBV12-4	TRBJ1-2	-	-	CASSPDGNYGYTF	TGTGCCAGCAGCCCGGACGGGAACTATGGCTACACCTTC
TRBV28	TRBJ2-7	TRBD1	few	CASTLQGDSYEQYF	TGTGCCAGCACCCTACAGGGGGATTCCTACGAGCAGTACTTC
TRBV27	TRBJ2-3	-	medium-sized	CASSFGPWDTQYF	TGTGCCAGCAGTTTTGGGCCGTGGGATACGCAGTATTTT
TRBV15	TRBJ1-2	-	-	CATSKHGRENYGYTF	TGTGCCACCAGCAAACATGGACGGGAGAACTATGGCTACACCTTC
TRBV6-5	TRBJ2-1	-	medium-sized	CASSYSRAYNEQFF	TGTGCCAGCAGTTACTCGAGGGCTTACAATGAGCAGTTCTTC
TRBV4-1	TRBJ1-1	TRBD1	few	CASSQDWTGEAFF	TGCGCCAGCAGCCAAGATTGGACAGGGGAAGCTTTCTTT
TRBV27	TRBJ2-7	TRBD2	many	CASSFRRTSGPNYYEQYF	TGTGCCAGCAGTTTTCGCAGGACTAGCGGACCTAATTACTACGAGCAGTACTTC
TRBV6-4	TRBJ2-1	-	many	CASSVVRGNEQFF	TGTGCCAGCAGTGTAGTCCGGGGGAATGAGCAGTTCTTC
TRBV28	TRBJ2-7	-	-	CASSPRQVKTYEQYF	TGTGCCAGCAGTCCGCGACAGGTTAAGACCTACGAGCAGTACTTC
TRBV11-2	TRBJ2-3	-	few	CASSKGRTGGGTDTQYF	TGTGCCAGCAGCAAAGGGAGGACGGGCGGAGGCACAGATACGCAGTATTTT
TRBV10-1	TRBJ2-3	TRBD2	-	CASSNPGGKDTQYF	TGCGCCAGCAGTAACCCGGGAGGCAAAGACACTCAGTATTTC
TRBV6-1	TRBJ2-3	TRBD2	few	CASSGLAGGPDTQYF	TGTGCCAGCAGTGGACTAGCGGGGGGGCCAGATACGCAGTATTTT
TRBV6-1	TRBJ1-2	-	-	CASRTSGESAF	TGTGCCAGCAGGACCTCAGGGGAGTCGGCCTTC
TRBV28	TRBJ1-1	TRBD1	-	CASSLASGTGVRF	TGTGCCAGCAGTTTAGCCTCCGGGACAGGGGTCCGTTTT
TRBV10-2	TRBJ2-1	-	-	CASSKFSNEQFF	TGCGCCAGCAGCAAATTTAGTAATGAGCAGTTCTTC
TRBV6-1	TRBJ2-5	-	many	CASTRTRSLHGVEQYF	TGTGCCAGCACCAGGACCCGAAGTCTCCACGGAGTGGAGCAGTACTTC
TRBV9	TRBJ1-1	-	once	CASSQPRGSVNTEAFF	TGTGCCAGCAGCCAACCTCGGGGCTCAGTGAACACTGAAGCTTTCTTT
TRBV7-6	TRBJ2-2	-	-	CASSSNYETGELFF	TGTGCCAGCAGCTCCAACTACGAAACCGGGGAGCTGTTTTTT
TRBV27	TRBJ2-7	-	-	CASSLWGGGFDEQYF	TGTGCCAGCAGTTTATGGGGGGGCGGATTCGACGAGCAGTACTTC
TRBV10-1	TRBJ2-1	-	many	CASSSTSRGNEQFF	TGCGCCAGCAGTTCTACGTCTAGAGGCAATGAGCAGTTCTTC
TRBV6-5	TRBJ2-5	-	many	CASSNPWETQYF	TGTGCCAGCAGTAACCCGTGGGAGACCCAGTACTTC
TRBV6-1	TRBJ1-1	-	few	CASRRSLINTEAFF	TGTGCCAGCAGACGCAGCCTGATTAACACTGAAGCTTTCTTT
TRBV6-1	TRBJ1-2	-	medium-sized	CASSEAPGTDYGYTF	TGTGCCAGCAGTGAAGCGCCCGGGACGGATTATGGCTACACCTTC
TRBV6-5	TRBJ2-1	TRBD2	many	CASSSSGNLGNEQFF	TGTGCCAGCAGTTCCAGCGGGAATCTCGGGAATGAGCAGTTCTTC